This TCR beta chain appears in the sequencing data of a study of beta chain features in type 1 diabetes. Study-wide results and caveats: It was possible that PCR favored shorter templates, equally so in patients and controls. Patients showed naive, central memory and Treg TCRB repertoires that appeared more similar than those of healthy donors.

Only one heparinised blood draw was taken per donor, and its volume averaged about 120 mL. Trimming removed 0 bases at V and 6 bases at J, with 22 bases between. The CDR3 has 18 amino acids. In this sample, this clone turned up a few times. Its antigen is unidentified. Sequencing targeted expressed TCRB transcripts, as all isolated RNA had been reverse transcribed. Sequenced by immunoSEQ multiplex PCR; TCRdb stores in-frame clones only, minus some. The data show approximately 330,000 clones, approximately 11% seen once. The V and J genes are TRBV23-1 and TRBJ2-3; D is perhaps TRBD2 (7 bases). TRBV23-1 is flagged as an ORF with uncertain function. This TCR was sampled from a woman aged 25 to 45 in good health. Sample: naive CD4+ T cells from blood. CDR3 bases: TGCGCCAGCAGTCAATCGGTGCCTAGCGGTACAGGGTGGGATACGCAGTATTTT. This codes for CASSQSVPSGTGWDTQYF.